This TCR beta chain was sequenced during a study of cytomegalovirus exposure and HLA in healthy donors. Study results and limitations: Reports indicate that TCR beta sequences accurately predicted the HLA-A and HLA-B alleles of most subjects. According to a later analysis, donors in an Asian-associated ancestry cluster reportedly had fewer N-insertions than the approximately 720-donor mean. In an earlier analysis, in some 540 donors, most V segments appeared productive either ~87% or ~30% of the time.

Primers for the PCR totalled 60 Vbeta and 13 Jbeta. The repertoire was sequenced with immunoSEQ multiplex PCR; TCRdb's copy has only in-frame clones and lacks some. The listing contains some 67,000 clones. With respect to this clone: Its specificity is not known.

Germline V lookup: CDR1 SGHTA, CDR2 FQGNSA. There are 15 residues in the CDR3. V lost 1 base, J lost 4 bases, and 3 bases stayed unmatched. This chain links TRBV7-2 with TRBJ2-2, with TRBD2 matching over 7 bases. Sequenced material: PBMCs. The sequence derives from a woman aged 30 to 39 in good health and CMV-seronegative. CDR3 sequence reads: CASSLVAGVTGELFF. CDR3 bases: TGTGCCAGCAGCTTAGTGGCGGGAGTCACCGGGGAGCTGTTTTTT.